Shown below are 9 T cell receptor beta chains from a single sample sequenced in a study of cytomegalovirus exposure and HLA in healthy donors. Both 60 Vbeta primers and 13 Jbeta primers went into the PCR. Generated by immunoSEQ multiplex PCR, the TCRdb table keeps only in-frame clones and is missing some. The table lists 200,000 or so clones, approximately 80% of them singletons, with approximately 2.9% in the top ten. The sequenced sample was PBMCs. Every receptor here comes from a woman in her fifties or sixties in good health and CMV-seropositive.

This clone was recorded once. The chain recombines TRBV5-8 with TRBJ1-1; D gene unclear. The CDR3 is 13 amino acids. Germline CDR1 and CDR2: SGHTS and YDEGEE. Between the trimmed V and J ends, which lost 0 bases and 2 bases, there was a span of 5 bases. The CDR3 sequence: CASSLDLNTEAFF. The CDR3 region has the DNA TGTGCCAGCAGCTTGGACTTAAACACTGAAGCTTTCTTT.

The CDR3 DNA is TGCAGCGCCATGGGGGGGGGAGCAACTAATGAAAAACTGTTTTTT. This translates into CSAMGGGATNEKLFF. The chain carries TRBV29-1 and TRBJ1-4, with a possible D match to TRBD1 (5 bases). This CDR3 has 15 residues. The V end was cut by 7 bases, the J end by 0 bases, with 15 bases between. CDR1 and CDR2 (germline): SQVTM, ANQGSEA.

The chain is built from TRBV5-1 and TRBJ2-7; 9 bases line up with TRBD1. CDR3 length: 15 residues. Germline trimming cut 3 bases from V and 5 bases from J; bases unmatched to any gene: 9. Germline CDR1 SGHRS, CDR2 YFSETQ. CDR3 loop: CASSSGQGSYHEQYF. CDR3 coding DNA: TGCGCCAGCAGCTCAGGACAGGGGAGTTATCACGAGCAGTACTTC.

The rearrangement joins TRBV19 to TRBJ2-7; D unresolved. Trimming pared 1 base from V and 3 bases from J, leaving 7 bases between. The germline gives CDR1 LNHDA, CDR2 SQIVND (reference sequence). The CDR3 is made up of 13 amino acids. The CDR3, as DNA: TGTGCCAGTAGTATAGCCTCAGACTACGAGCAGTACTTC. It encodes CASSIASDYEQYF.

The V gene is TRBV7-2, the J gene TRBJ2-7; TRBD1 matches 12 bases. Germline loops: CDR1 SGHTA, CDR2 FQGNSA. V lost 3 bases and J lost 6; bases outside the gene matches: 6. This CDR3 has 15 residues. As DNA, the CDR3 is TGTGCCAGCAGCTTGGGGACAGGGGGCTCTGGCGAGCAGTACTTC. Translated, it gives CASSLGTGGSGEQYF.

This clone has a single count. V gene TRBV6-6 combines with J gene TRBJ1-1, with D possibly being TRBD1 (5 bases). The CDR3 sequence is 15 residues long. Germline assignment: CDR1 MNHNY and CDR2 SVGAGI (reference sequence). V was clipped by 2 bases and J by 5 bases, with 15 bases between them. The chain's CDR3 is CASSYPTQGNTEAFF. CDR3 DNA: TGTGCCAGCAGTTACCCGACCCAGGGTAATACTGAAGCTTTCTTT.

The chain uses TRBV9 and TRBJ1-2; weak D call: TRBD1 (6 bases). Trimming removed 4 bases at V and 4 bases at J, with 17 bases between. Germline V gene data show CDR1 as SGDLS and CDR2 as YYNGEE. The length of the CDR3 is 15 residues. The chain's CDR3 is CASSPMAGGAYGYTF. The CDR3 DNA reads as TGTGCCAGCAGCCCGATGGCTGGGGGCGCCTATGGCTACACCTTC. The whole variable domain, remainder taken from reference TRBV9 and TRBJ1-2, is DSGVTQTPKHLITATGQRVTLRCSPRSGDLSVYWYQQSLDQGLQFLIQYYNGEERAKGNILERFSAQQFPDLHSELNLSSLELGDSALYFCASSPMAGGAYGYTFGSGTRLTVV.

The chain uses TRBV5-4 and TRBJ1-1; D might be TRBD1 (5 bases). Germline assignment: CDR1 SGHNT and CDR2 YYREEE (reference sequence). V was pared by 0 bases and J by 0 bases, with 15 bases between. The CDR3 is made up of 17 amino acids. CDR3 nucleotide sequence: TGTGCCAGCAGCTTGGGAATGGGGGGGGGTATGAACACTGAAGCTTTCTTT. Encoded protein: CASSLGMGGGMNTEAFF.

The chain couples TRBV11-3 to TRBJ2-2; D may be TRBD1 (5 bases). Germline V gives CDR1 SGHNT, CDR2 YENEEA. The CDR3 is 13 amino acids. The V and J ends lost 3 bases and 6 bases respectively, with 8 bases between them. The CDR3 here is CASSFRDPGELFF. The CDR3 coding sequence is TGTGCCAGCAGCTTCAGGGATCCCGGGGAGCTGTTTTTT. The full variable domain, completed using reference TRBV11-3 and TRBJ2-2, is EAGVVQSPRYKIIEKKQPVAFWCNPISGHNTLYWYLQNLGQGPELLIRYENEEAVDDSQLPKDRFSAERLKGVDSTLKIQPAELGDSAVYLCASSFRDPGELFFGEGSRLTVL.